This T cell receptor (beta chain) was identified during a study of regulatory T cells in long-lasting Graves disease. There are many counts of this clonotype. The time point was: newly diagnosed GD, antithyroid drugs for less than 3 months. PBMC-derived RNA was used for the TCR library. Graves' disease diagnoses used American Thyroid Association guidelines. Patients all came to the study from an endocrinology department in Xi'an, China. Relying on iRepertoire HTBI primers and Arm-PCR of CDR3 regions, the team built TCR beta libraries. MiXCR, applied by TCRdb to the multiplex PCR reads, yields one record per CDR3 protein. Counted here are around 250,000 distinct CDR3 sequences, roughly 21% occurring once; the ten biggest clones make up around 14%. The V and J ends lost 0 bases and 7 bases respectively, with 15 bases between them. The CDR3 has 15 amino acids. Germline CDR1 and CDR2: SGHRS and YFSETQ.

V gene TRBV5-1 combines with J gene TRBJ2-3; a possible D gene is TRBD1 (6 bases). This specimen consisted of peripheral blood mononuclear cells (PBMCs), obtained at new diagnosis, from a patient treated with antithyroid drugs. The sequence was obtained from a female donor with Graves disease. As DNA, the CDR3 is TGCGCCAGCAGCTTGGGCGGACAGCAGGCCCATACGCAGTATTTT. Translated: CASSLGGQQAHTQYF.